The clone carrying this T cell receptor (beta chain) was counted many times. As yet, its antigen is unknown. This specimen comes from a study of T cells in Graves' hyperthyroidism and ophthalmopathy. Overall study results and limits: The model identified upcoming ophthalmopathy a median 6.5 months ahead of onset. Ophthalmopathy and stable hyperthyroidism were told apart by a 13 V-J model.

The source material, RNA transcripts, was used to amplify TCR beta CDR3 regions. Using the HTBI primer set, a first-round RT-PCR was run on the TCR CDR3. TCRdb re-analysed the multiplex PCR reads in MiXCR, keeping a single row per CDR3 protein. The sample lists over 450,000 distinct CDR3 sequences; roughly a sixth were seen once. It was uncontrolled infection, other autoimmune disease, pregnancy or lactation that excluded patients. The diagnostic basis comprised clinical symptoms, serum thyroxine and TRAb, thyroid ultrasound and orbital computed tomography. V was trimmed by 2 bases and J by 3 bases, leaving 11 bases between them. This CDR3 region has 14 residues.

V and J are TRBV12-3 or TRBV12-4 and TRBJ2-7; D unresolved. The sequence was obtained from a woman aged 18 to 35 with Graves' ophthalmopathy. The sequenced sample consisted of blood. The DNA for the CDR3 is TGTGCCAGCAGTTTATCGGCAGCTAACTACGAGCAGTACTTC. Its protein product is CASSLSAANYEQYF.